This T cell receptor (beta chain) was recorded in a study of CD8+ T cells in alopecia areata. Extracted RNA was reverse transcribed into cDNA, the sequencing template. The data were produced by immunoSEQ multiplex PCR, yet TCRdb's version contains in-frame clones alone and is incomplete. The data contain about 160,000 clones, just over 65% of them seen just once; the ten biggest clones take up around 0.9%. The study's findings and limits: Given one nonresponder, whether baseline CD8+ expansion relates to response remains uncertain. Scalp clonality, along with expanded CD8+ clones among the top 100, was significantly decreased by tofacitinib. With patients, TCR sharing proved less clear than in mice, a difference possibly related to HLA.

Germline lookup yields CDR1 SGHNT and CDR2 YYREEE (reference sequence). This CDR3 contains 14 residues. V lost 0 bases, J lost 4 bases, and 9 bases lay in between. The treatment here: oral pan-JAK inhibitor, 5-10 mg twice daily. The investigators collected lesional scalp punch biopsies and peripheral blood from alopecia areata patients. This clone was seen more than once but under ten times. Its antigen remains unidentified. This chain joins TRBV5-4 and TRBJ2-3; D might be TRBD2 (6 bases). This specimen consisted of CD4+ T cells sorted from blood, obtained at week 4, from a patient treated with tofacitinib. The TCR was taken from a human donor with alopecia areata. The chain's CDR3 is CASSLETGADTQYF. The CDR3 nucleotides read TGTGCCAGCAGCTTGGAGACGGGGGCAGATACGCAGTATTTT.